One and the same sample provided the 17 T cell receptor beta chains below, sequenced in a study of blood T cell repertoires in COVID-19. Sequencing was performed with immunoSEQ multiplex PCR; in TCRdb, only in-frame clones are kept and a portion is missing. This sample yields a few hundred thousand clones, of which around nine tenths are seen a single time; roughly 6.4% belongs to the top ten. Sequencing was performed on peripheral blood. The receptors stem from a man aged 55 to 69 who had recovered from COVID-19.

The rearrangement uses TRBV10-3 and TRBJ2-5, with a possible D match to TRBD2 (7 bases). The CDR3 runs 15 residues. CDR1 and CDR2 from the germline V gene are ENHRY and SYGVKD. Trimming stripped 3 bases from V and 4 bases from J, with 15 bases between. The CDR3 DNA sequence: TGTGCCATCAGTGACCCCAGGGAGGGGGTAGAGACCCAGTACTTC. It encodes CAISDPREGVETQYF.

The chain recombines TRBV30 with TRBJ2-3; 7 bases map to TRBD2. Germline assignment: CDR1 GTSNPN and CDR2 SVGIG (reference sequence). The CDR3 sequence is 12 residues long. The V gene end was trimmed by 1 base and the J gene end by 6 bases; junction bases not matched to a gene: 1. The CDR3 spells CAWSGAGDTQYF. DNA of the CDR3: TGTGCCTGGAGTGGAGCGGGGGATACGCAGTATTTT.

The V call is TRBV5-1, the J call TRBJ1-1; 7 nucleotides agree with TRBD1. Germline trimming cut 4 bases from V and 1 base from J; bases unmatched to any gene: 7. Germline CDR1 is SGHRS and CDR2 is YFSETQ. The length of the CDR3 is 15 residues. CDR3 region: CASSQGGAGNTEAFF. The CDR3 bases are TGCGCCAGCAGCCAAGGGGGCGCTGGGAACACTGAAGCTTTCTTT.

As DNA, the CDR3 is TGCGCCAGCAGCTTGGAAGGGCGGGGGGGCGTAGATACGCAGTATTTT. Protein product: CASSLEGRGGVDTQYF. The gene calls are TRBV5-1 and TRBJ2-3; 9 nucleotides line up with TRBD2. The V gene's germline CDR1 is SGHRS and CDR2 YFSETQ. V gave up 0 bases and J gave up 5 bases; unmatched junction bases: 7. The CDR3 consists of 16 residues. The full variable domain, rest sourced from reference TRBV5-1 and TRBJ2-3, is KAGVTQTPRYLIKTRGQQVTLSCSPISGHRSVSWYQQTPGQGLQFLFEYFSETQRNKGNFPGRFSGRQFSNSRSEMNVSTLELGDSALYLCASSLEGRGGVDTQYFGPGTRLTVL.

This chain joins TRBV11-2 and TRBJ2-1; 15 positions agree with TRBD2. Looked up from germline, CDR1 is SGHAT and CDR2 is FQNNGV. This CDR3 is 14 amino acids long. Unmatched junction bases numbered 4, after V lost 4 bases and J lost 12 bases. The DNA of the CDR3 is TGTGCCAGCAGCTCTGGGACTAGCGGGGGGCGGCAGTTCTTC. Protein product: CASSSGTSGGRQFF. The full variable domain, its missing parts supplied by reference TRBV11-2 and TRBJ2-1, is EAGVAQSPRYKIIEKRQSVAFWCNPISGHATLYWYQQILGQGPKLLIQFQNNGVVDDSQLPKDRFSAERLKGVDSTLKIQPAKLEDSAVYLCASSSGTSGGRQFFGPGTRLTVL.

DNA of the CDR3: TGTGCCAGAAGCTTTTTCGGACTAGCGGGAGAACGAACCTACAATGAGCAGTTCTTC. Translating gives CARSFFGLAGERTYNEQFF. J is TRBJ2-1 and V is TRBV5-3, with 13 bases identical to TRBD2. TRBV5-3 is labeled an ORF, and its function is uncertain. The CDR3 has 19 residues. V was clipped by 2 bases and J by 2 bases; unmatched bases: 10.

The chain is built from TRBV5-1 and TRBJ2-7, with D possibly TRBD2 on 5 matching bases. The CDR3 length is 15 residues. Germline values: CDR1 SGHRS, CDR2 YFSETQ. V gave up 5 bases and J gave up 1 base, with 16 bases separating them. CDR3 protein: CASSPRAVLSYEQYF. CDR3 nucleotides: TGCGCCAGCAGTCCGCGGGCCGTCCTATCCTACGAGCAGTACTTC.

Only a few counts were recorded for this clone. Different DNA sequences within this sample yield the same CDR3. This sequence joins TRBV10-3 and TRBJ2-5, with 9 bases that match TRBD2. This CDR3 has 13 amino acids. J gave up 3 bases and V 5 bases, and 1 base lay outside the gene matches. The germline V gene encodes CDR1 ENHRY and CDR2 SYGVKD. This CDR3 is CAISLAGEETQYF. As DNA, the CDR3 is TGTGCCATCAGTTTAGCGGGAGAAGAGACCCAGTACTTC.

V usage is TRBV13 and J usage is TRBJ2-1; the D gene is possibly TRBD2 (6 bases). V was shortened by 3 bases and J by 0 bases, with 15 bases between the two germline ends. This CDR3 region has 17 residues. Germline V gene data show CDR1 as PRHDT and CDR2 as FYEKMQ (reference sequence). CDR3 in DNA: TGTGCCAGCAGCTTCACCGCCGGGACTTCCTCCTACAATGAGCAGTTCTTC. Its protein product is CASSFTAGTSSYNEQFF.

The genes are TRBV30 and TRBJ1-6, with TRBD1 matching over 7 bases. J lost 0 bases, V lost 8 bases, and 13 bases had no gene match. CDR3 length: 17 amino acids. Per germline, CDR1 GTSNPN and CDR2 SVGIG (reference sequence). CDR3 DNA sequence: TGTGCCGGGGATTGGACAGGCAAGAGCTCCTATAATTCACCCCTCCACTTT. Translated, it gives CAGDWTGKSSYNSPLHF.

This sequence joins TRBV14 and TRBJ1-2, with TRBD1 as a possible D gene (5 bases). V lost 1 base to trimming and J lost 2 bases, with 8 bases between them. This CDR3 has 14 residues. Germline-derived CDR1 and CDR2 are SGHDN and FVKESK. The CDR3: CASSQGGQNYGYTF. The CDR3 DNA sequence: TGTGCCAGCAGCCAAGGGGGCCAAAACTATGGCTACACCTTC.

This chain connects TRBV5-1 to TRBJ2-5; D is uncertain. This CDR3 comprises 12 residues. CDR1 is SGHRS and CDR2 is YFSETQ in the germline V gene. V was shortened by 2 bases and J by 5 bases, with 7 bases between the two germline ends. CDR3 loop: CASSFEVETQYF. As DNA, the CDR3 is TGCGCCAGCAGCTTTGAGGTGGAGACCCAGTACTTC.

The chain links TRBV2 to TRBJ1-3; TRBD1 matches at 7 bases. Germline values: CDR1 SNHLY, CDR2 FYNNEI. Trimming removed 6 bases from V and 4 bases from J; junction bases left unmatched: 6. This CDR3 is built from 14 residues. The CDR3 nucleotides are TGTGCCAGCAGAGATCCGGGACAGGGAAACACCATATATTTT. Amino acids: CASRDPGQGNTIYF.

The V and J genes are TRBV6-5 and TRBJ1-3; 7 positions match TRBD1. Trimming cost V 6 bases and J 4 bases; bases outside gene matches: 6. Germline CDR1 is MNHEY and CDR2 is SVGAGI. The CDR3 covers 14 residues. The CDR3 loop reads CASRGTVAGNTIYF. As DNA, the CDR3 is TGTGCCAGCAGAGGGACAGTGGCAGGAAACACCATATATTTT.

The rearrangement joins TRBV24-1 to TRBJ1-1; 9 positions match TRBD1. The length of the CDR3 is 13 residues. The ends lost 7 bases at V and 6 bases at J; junction bases unmatched: 5. Germline CDR1 is KGHDR and CDR2 is SFDVKD. The CDR3 sequence: CATRGTGKAEAFF. DNA for the CDR3: TGTGCCACCAGGGGGACAGGGAAGGCTGAAGCTTTCTTT.

The chain employs TRBV9 and TRBJ2-7; D possibly corresponds to TRBD2 (5 bases). CDR3 size: 17 residues. Germline assignment: CDR1 SGDLS and CDR2 YYNGEE. V was shortened by 0 bases and J by 7 bases, with 23 bases between the two germline ends. The CDR3 is CASSVGVGNSAPWEQYF. The CDR3, as DNA: TGTGCCAGCAGCGTAGGGGTCGGGAATAGCGCTCCCTGGGAGCAGTACTTC.

V usage is TRBV12-3 or TRBV12-4 and J usage is TRBJ1-1, with a tentative D call TRBD1 (6 bases). This CDR3 region has 11 residues. The V end was cut by 5 bases, the J end by 11 bases, with 12 bases between. CDR3 in DNA: TGTGCCAGCAGTGATCCAGGGGCGGCTTTCTTT. This sequence encodes CASSDPGAAFF.